This record covers a single T cell receptor (beta chain). Its antigen is unknown. A read error may produce the germline difference seen at one junction end. After 5'RACE with constant-segment primers, TCR alpha and TCR beta cDNA libraries carrying sample barcodes and UMIs were obtained. TCRdb re-analysed the 5' RACE reads in MiXCR, keeping a single row per CDR3 protein. The table shows roughly 580,000 distinct CDR3 sequences, with roughly 18% occurring only once. This entry comes from a study of T-cell memory formation after mild COVID-19. General study points: Pre-infection memory harbored some responding clones, suggesting cross-reactive memory joined. Day 15 to 85 contracting clones showed balanced CD4/CD8; day 15 to 37 expanders favored CD4+. CD4+ contracting clones lay mainly in CM and EM, CD8+ ones in EMRA.

This CDR3 has 16 residues. Germline-derived CDR1 and CDR2 are SGHTA and FQGNSA. The clonotype originates from an adult woman who had mild COVID-19 (a few samples of this study predate the infection). Cell type and time point are not known. The sequenced material came from PBMCs or a T cell subset sorted from them (not recorded which). This chain links TRBV7-2 with TRBJ2-2, with D possibly matching TRBD2 (5 bases). The CDR3 is CDSSYRTSTGTGELFF. DNA for the CDR3: TGTGACAGCAGCTATAGGACCTCGACGGGGACCGGGGAGCTGTTTTTT.